Following are 8 T cell receptor beta chains from one sample sequenced in a study of T cell clusters in autoimmune cytopenias. Multiplex touch-down PCR amplified TRB using TRB-A and TRB-B pools in one tube. TCRdb re-called the multiplex PCR reads and gives one entry per CDR3 protein, without DNA. The sample has approximately 3,000 distinct CDR3 sequences. TRB was amplified from roughly 270 ng of peripheral blood genomic DNA per sample. The sample consisted of peripheral blood. These receptors came from a human donor with an autoimmune cytopenia or autoimmune hepatitis (not recorded which).

This clonotype ranks as medium-sized in terms of frequency. The chain carries TRBV7-2 and TRBJ2-7. Per germline, CDR1 SGHTA and CDR2 FQGNSA. The length of the CDR3 is 12 residues. Here the CDR3 reads CASRLGGYEQYF.

The chain is built from TRBV20-1 and TRBJ2-7; TCRdb outputs TRBD1, but without DNA this stays unchecked. CDR1 and CDR2 from the germline V gene are DFQATT and SNEGSKA (reference sequence). The CDR3 runs 12 residues. CDR3 protein: CSARGVSYEQYF.

Considering frequency, this clonotype is medium-sized. The chain uses TRBV6-6 and TRBJ1-6. Germline CDR1 MNHNY, CDR2 SVGAGI (reference sequence). The CDR3 has 13 residues. This chain's CDR3 is CASGVDLNSPLHF.

Measured by frequency, this clonotype is medium-sized. This chain links TRBV6-2 or TRBV6-3 with TRBJ2-1; the D gene TCRdb calls, TRBD2, cannot be checked with no DNA. The germline V gene encodes CDR1 MNHEY and CDR2 SVGEGT. This CDR3 comprises 14 residues. The CDR3 is CASSTGDGRGEQFF.

Considering frequency, this clonotype is medium-sized (0.01 to 0.1%). This chain joins TRBV27 and TRBJ1-4; there is no DNA to check the TCRdb D call of TRBD1. The germline V gene encodes CDR1 MNHEY and CDR2 SMNVEV (reference sequence). The CDR3 runs to 13 residues. The CDR3 reads CASTRTGGEKLFF.

This clonotype shows up as medium-sized by frequency. This chain connects TRBV6-4 to TRBJ1-2; TCRdb proposes TRBD1, but this gene call is untestable without DNA. Germline CDR1 MRHNA, CDR2 SNTAGT. The length of the CDR3 is 16 residues. CDR3 sequence reads: CASRKSGTGCQDGYTF.

Frequency places this clonotype as large. The chain employs TRBV29-1 and TRBJ2-7; TCRdb proposes TRBD1, but this gene call is untestable without DNA. This CDR3 is built from 14 residues. Germline CDR1 and CDR2: SQVTM and ANQGSEA. The CDR3 sequence: CSAQRTGGEYEQYF.

This clonotype ranks as medium-sized in terms of frequency. The chain recombines TRBV5-4 with TRBJ2-1; without DNA, the TCRdb call of TRBD1 cannot be checked. The germline V gene encodes CDR1 SGHNT and CDR2 YYREEE (reference sequence). CDR3 size: 14 residues. The CDR3 region is CASSHKSGDNEQFF. The full variable domain, with the rest looked up from reference TRBV5-4 and TRBJ2-1, is ETGVTQSPTHLIKTRGQQVTLRCSSQSGHNTVSWYQQALGQGPQFIFQYYREEENGRGNFPPRFSGLQFPNYSSELNVNALELDDSALYLCASSHKSGDNEQFFGPGTRLTVL.